Described below is a single TCR beta chain sequence and its context. The data originate from a study of spatial heterogeneity in lung cancer. The CDR3 is 15 amino acids. The germline V and J ends were trimmed by 3 bases and 0 bases, with 12 bases remaining between them. Germline V gene lookup returns CDR1 SEHNR and CDR2 FQNEAQ (reference sequence). Sample time point: blood at routine non-recurrence follow-up after resection. Extraction of whole RNA from tumor, nontumor lung or frozen PBMC preceded unsorted sequencing. TCRdb re-called the 5' RACE reads through MiXCR, storing one row per CDR3 protein. This table has 45,000 to 50,000 distinct CDR3 sequences, about 11% appearing once.

The starting material was PBMCs, obtained at follow-up. The clonotype originates from a male donor with early-stage non-small cell lung cancer. The chain employs TRBV7-9 and TRBJ2-7; possible D gene TRBD2, 6 bases. The CDR3 DNA reads as TGTGCCAGCAGCTTGATTAGCGGAGGCTCCTACGAGCAGTACTTC. This gives the protein CASSLISGGSYEQYF. Full variable domain (missing parts from reference TRBV7-9 and TRBJ2-7): DTGVSQNPRHKITKRGQNVTFRCDPISEHNRLYWYRQTLGQGPEFLTYFQNEAQLEKSRLLSDRFSAERPKGSFSTLEIQRTEQGDSAMYLCASSLISGGSYEQYFGPGTRLTVT.